These 21 T cell receptor beta chains were sequenced from one sample in a study of CD8+ T cells in alopecia areata. The treatment is: oral pan-JAK inhibitor, 5-10 mg twice daily. Sequencing templates came from extracted RNA that was reverse transcribed into cDNA. TCRdb's table, derived via immunoSEQ multiplex PCR, lists solely in-frame clones and lacks some. The repertoire holds about 130,000 clones, with 45% to 65% as singletons. Source: CD8+ T cells sorted from blood, taken at week 4, from a patient treated with tofacitinib. These receptors came from a human donor with alopecia areata.

V is TRBV29-1 and J is TRBJ2-1; 12 bases match TRBD2. Germline V gene lookup returns CDR1 SQVTM and CDR2 ANQGSEA. After removal of 3 bases from V and 8 bases from J, the junction contained 5 bases not matched to a gene. The CDR3 covers 14 residues. The CDR3 protein is CSVEASGGAYEQFF. CDR3 coding DNA: TGCAGCGTTGAGGCTAGCGGGGGGGCTTATGAGCAGTTCTTC.

This chain connects TRBV7-9 to TRBJ2-7; D not resolved. Germline V gene lookup returns CDR1 SEHNR and CDR2 FQNEAQ (reference sequence). Deletions cut 5 bases from V and 3 bases from J, with 17 bases between. The CDR3 has 15 amino acids. The CDR3 DNA reads TGTGCCAGCAGCCCCCGCGAGACGACAAACTACGAGCAGTACTTC. This sequence encodes CASSPRETTNYEQYF.

This sequence joins TRBV10-3 and TRBJ1-1; no firm D call. V was shortened by 10 bases and J by 2 bases, with 8 bases between the two germline ends. CDR1 ENHRY and CDR2 SYGVKD come from the germline V gene. The CDR3 loop spans 11 amino acids. CDR3 sequence: CATRHNTEAFF. The CDR3 DNA follows: TGTGCCACCAGACACAACACTGAAGCTTTCTTT.

As to this clone: The junction shows a germline mismatch at one end, possibly a read error. This chain links TRBV29-1 with TRBJ2-5, with a tentative D call TRBD2 (5 bases). In germline, CDR1 is SQVTM, CDR2 ANQGSEA. The CDR3 loop spans 11 amino acids. CDR3 region: CSVGHRDPSNF. For the CDR3, the DNA is TGCAGCGTTGGCCACCGGGATCCCTCGAACTTC.

The chain employs TRBV5-6 and TRBJ1-5, with D hard to call. Germline V gives CDR1 SGHDT, CDR2 YYEEEE. V was shortened by 1 base and J by 5 bases, with 16 bases between the two germline ends. This CDR3 comprises 16 residues. The CDR3 DNA follows: TGTGCCAGCAGCTTGACCGGCGGGGAGTTTCATCAGCCCCAGCATTTT. It yields the protein CASSLTGGEFHQPQHF.

This clone came up a few times. This chain uses TRBV6-5 with TRBJ2-3; D not resolved. Germline V gene lookup returns CDR1 MNHEY and CDR2 SVGAGI. V was clipped by 2 bases and J by 0 bases, with 9 bases between them. CDR3 length: 15 residues. This CDR3 is CASSYVLDSTDTQYF. DNA of the CDR3: TGTGCCAGCAGTTACGTCTTGGACAGCACAGATACGCAGTATTTT.

The count of this clone is one. This chain links TRBV7-8 with TRBJ2-3; 9 nucleotides align to TRBD1. Trimming took 5 bases from V and 3 from J; bases not matched to a gene: 3. CDR3 length: 14 amino acids. Germline V lookup: CDR1 SGHVS, CDR2 FQNEAQ. Here the CDR3 DNA reads TGTGCCAGCAGCCCGGGACAGGGAACAGATACGCAGTATTTT. Encoded protein: CASSPGQGTDTQYF.

This clone has only a few counts. The rearrangement joins TRBV19 to TRBJ2-3, with D unresolved. Trimming left V 6 bases short and J 3 bases short, with 13 bases between. This CDR3 contains 14 residues. From germline, CDR1 is LNHDA and CDR2 SQIVND (reference sequence). CDR3 region: CASSQNRATDTQYF. Written as DNA, the CDR3 is TGTGCCAGTAGCCAGAATCGGGCTACAGATACGCAGTATTTT.

The genes are TRBV13 and TRBJ1-1; D not resolved. Germline V gene sequence: CDR1 PRHDT, CDR2 FYEKMQ (reference sequence). The CDR3 sequence is 14 residues long. With 1 base removed from V and 8 bases from J, the gap between germline ends came to 14 bases. CDR3: CASSLVGGPFEAFF. The DNA for the CDR3 is TGTGCCAGCAGCTTAGTGGGCGGACCGTTCGAAGCTTTCTTT.

The J gene is TRBJ1-6, the V gene TRBV5-1; D not resolved. This CDR3 contains 14 residues. CDR1 and CDR2 from the germline V gene are SGHRS and YFSETQ. Trimming pared 4 bases from V and 5 bases from J, leaving 10 bases between. The DNA of the CDR3 is TGCGCCAGCAGCCCACCCTCTGATAATTCACCCCTCCACTTT. This translates into CASSPPSDNSPLHF.

The table lists this clone with a count of one. The CDR3 sequence: CASSTGQINSGANVLTF. For the CDR3, the DNA is TGCGCCAGCAGCACGGGACAGATTAACTCTGGGGCCAACGTCCTGACTTTC. The gene calls are TRBV5-1 and TRBJ2-6; 7 bases are shared with TRBD1. The CDR3 is 17 residues long. Germline V gene lookup returns CDR1 SGHRS and CDR2 YFSETQ. The junction had 7 bases not matched to a gene; V was cut back by 4 bases and J by 0 bases.

This clone was observed a few times. The J gene is TRBJ2-3, the V gene TRBV10-2; D might be TRBD1 (6 bases). The CDR3 has 16 amino acids. The ends were cut back, 2 bases at V and 3 bases at J, with 15 bases in the middle. Per the germline V gene, CDR1 is WSHSY and CDR2 is SAAADI. CDR3 region: CASSEVEGGGTDTQYF. The CDR3, as DNA: TGCGCCAGCAGTGAGGTCGAAGGGGGTGGGACAGATACGCAGTATTTT.

This chain uses TRBV4-2 with TRBJ2-7; the D gene is possibly TRBD2 (6 bases). This CDR3 spans 11 amino acids. Trimming removed 8 bases from V and 6 bases from J, with 11 bases in between. The germline V gene has CDR1 LGHNA and CDR2 YNFKEQ. CDR3 protein: CASGMGGEQYF. As DNA, the CDR3 is TGTGCCAGCGGGATGGGGGGCGAGCAGTACTTC.

The chain combines TRBV29-1 with TRBJ2-2; TRBD1 aligns across 7 bases. The germline V gene has CDR1 SQVTM and CDR2 ANQGSEA. This CDR3 has 17 amino acids. V lost 0 bases, J lost 0 bases, and 7 bases stayed unmatched. CDR3 nucleotide sequence: TGCAGCGTTGAAGACCCGGGACAGACTACGAACACCGGGGAGCTGTTTTTT. It codes for CSVEDPGQTTNTGELFF.

This rearrangement joins TRBV13 to TRBJ1-2, with D possibly being TRBD1 (5 bases). There are 13 residues in the CDR3. Germline V gives CDR1 PRHDT, CDR2 FYEKMQ (reference sequence). V was shortened by 8 bases and J by 0 bases, with 10 bases between the two germline ends. The CDR3 nucleotides are TGTGCCAGCCGGTCGGGGGCTAACTATGGCTACACCTTC. Amino acids: CASRSGANYGYTF.

In the case of this clone: At the DNA level, this CDR3 is encoded by other sequences in the same sample as well. The chain couples TRBV5-6 to TRBJ1-1; D remains unclear. Per the germline V gene, CDR1 is SGHDT and CDR2 is YYEEEE. This CDR3 is 12 amino acids long. V dropped 2 bases and J dropped 5 bases, with 7 bases sitting between them. CDR3 bases: TGTGCCAGCAGCTTTGGAGGGACTGAAGCTTTCTTT. Translating it yields CASSFGGTEAFF.

The chain uses TRBV2 and TRBJ1-1; D gene uncertain. This CDR3 is built from 11 residues. Germline CDR1 and CDR2: SNHLY and FYNNEI. Deletions cut 6 bases from V and 6 bases from J, with 8 bases between. CDR3 nucleotides: TGTGCCAGCAGGGTTTTACCTGAAGCTTTCTTT. Translation: CASRVLPEAFF. Supplemented by reference TRBV2 and TRBJ1-1, the full variable domain reads EPEVTQTPSHQVTQMGQEVILRCVPISNHLYFYWYRQILGQKVEFLVSFYNNEISEKSEIFDDQFSVERPDGSNFTLKIRSTKLEDSAMYFCASRVLPEAFFGQGTRLTVV.

This clone was counted a few times. CDR3: CAISEPRGTDTQYF. CDR3 nucleotides: TGTGCCATCAGTGAGCCCCGCGGCACAGATACGCAGTATTTT. J is TRBJ2-3 and V is TRBV10-3; D is unclear. The CDR3 is 14 residues long. V lost 2 bases to trimming and J lost 1 base, with 7 bases between them. The V gene's germline CDR1 is ENHRY and CDR2 SYGVKD.

This clone was found a few times. The genes are TRBV2 and TRBJ1-1, with 8 bases matching TRBD1. The junction had 7 bases not matched to a gene; V was cut back by 2 bases and J by 5 bases. CDR1 SNHLY and CDR2 FYNNEI come from the germline V gene. This CDR3 has 15 amino acids. The CDR3 bases are TGTGCCAGCAGTGAAAACCAGGGGGCATGGACTGAAGCTTTCTTT. It specifies CASSENQGAWTEAFF.

The gene calls are TRBV14 and TRBJ2-1; 7 bases align to TRBD1. The CDR3 sequence is 14 residues long. The trim removed 3 bases at V and 4 bases at J, leaving 3 bases unmatched. Germline V gives CDR1 SGHDN, CDR2 FVKESK. CDR3 sequence: CASSQTGIYNEQFF. The DNA for the CDR3 is TGTGCCAGCAGCCAGACAGGGATTTACAATGAGCAGTTCTTC.

This chain links TRBV5-4 with TRBJ2-2; the D is unclear. V was shortened by 0 bases and J by 6 bases, with 9 bases between the two germline ends. This CDR3 contains 14 residues. Germline V gene data show CDR1 as SGHNT and CDR2 as YYREEE (reference sequence). The CDR3 bases are TGTGCCAGCAGCTTGGAGGCTTCCCCCGGGGAGCTGTTTTTT. Translated, it gives CASSLEASPGELFF.